This is a list of T cell receptor beta chains from one sample in a study of blood T cell repertoires in COVID-19. Profiled with immunoSEQ multiplex PCR; TCRdb holds only in-frame clones, not every one. The sample has approximately 100,000 clones; about 88% are singletons. Sequencing was carried out using peripheral blood. Source of these receptors: a human donor in a cohort sampled during active COVID-19. CDR3s include the opening cysteine and the closing phenylalanine or tryptophan. D genes are given only for firm matches. Clone size is stated in some rows and not others, as once, few, many or a class when expanded.

J,V,size,D,CDR3,DNA
TRBJ2-2,TRBV6-6,.,.,CASSRRQSLVAEGELFF,TGTGCCAGCAGTCGCCGTCAATCGCTAGTCGCGGAGGGGGAGCTGTTTTTT
TRBJ2-1,TRBV4-1,once,TRBD2,CASSQLAGADWDEQFF,TGCGCCAGCAGCCAACTAGCGGGAGCAGATTGGGATGAGCAGTTCTTC
TRBJ2-5,TRBV9,.,TRBD2,CASSPTSGGATGIETQYF,TGTGCCAGCAGCCCCACTAGCGGGGGGGCCACGGGCATCGAGACCCAGTACTTC
TRBJ2-7,TRBV25-1,.,TRBD1,CASSRPGQGSYEQYF,TGTGCCAGCAGCCGTCCGGGACAGGGCTCCTACGAGCAGTACTTC
TRBJ1-1,TRBV27,.,.,CASSLVAKVAIRHTEAFF,TGTGCCAGCAGTTTGGTAGCTAAGGTGGCCATTAGGCACACTGAAGCTTTCTTT
TRBJ1-2,TRBV24-1,once,.,CATSDPNRVGYTF,TGTGCCACCAGTGACCCCAACAGGGTTGGCTACACCTTC
TRBJ2-1,TRBV7-9,.,TRBD2,CASSLPLVGTTSYNEQFF,TGTGCCAGCAGCTTACCCCTGGTGGGGACTACCTCCTACAATGAGCAGTTCTTC
TRBJ2-2,TRBV24-1,.,.,CATSDITRDTGELFF,TGTGCCACCAGTGATATAACCCGGGACACCGGGGAGCTGTTTTTT
TRBJ2-3,TRBV5-6,.,TRBD2,CASSKGLAVRTDTQYF,TGTGCCAGCAGCAAAGGACTAGCGGTCCGCACAGATACGCAGTATTTT
TRBJ2-3,TRBV15,.,TRBD2,CATSRTGTIADTQYF,TGTGCCACCAGCAGAACCGGGACTATAGCAGATACGCAGTATTTT
TRBJ1-5,TRBV19,.,.,CASSIPVFRADQPQHF,TGTGCCAGTAGTATACCTGTCTTCAGGGCGGATCAGCCCCAGCATTTT
TRBJ2-3,TRBV7-9,.,TRBD1,CASSPPGTGPTNTQYF,TGTGCCAGCAGCCCCCCCGGGACAGGCCCAACAAATACGCAGTATTTT
TRBJ1-4,TRBV4-1,.,TRBD1,CASSLQLDRGVQEKLFF,TGCGCCAGCAGCCTTCAACTCGACAGGGGTGTACAGGAAAAACTGTTTTTT
TRBJ2-6,TRBV11-2,once,TRBD1,CASSYRGAGANVLTF,TGTGCCAGCAGTTACAGGGGAGCTGGGGCCAACGTCCTGACTTTC
TRBJ2-5,TRBV7-2,.,TRBD2,CASSLNPSGYQETQYF,TGTGCCAGCAGCTTAAACCCTAGCGGGTACCAAGAGACCCAGTACTTC
TRBJ2-3,TRBV4-1,.,.,CASSQEGQVSHTQYF,TGCGCCAGCAGCCAAGAGGGGCAGGTCAGTCATACGCAGTATTTT
TRBJ1-4,TRBV4-1,.,TRBD1,CASSQEGGGQGAEKLFF,TGCGCCAGCAGCCAAGAGGGTGGGGGACAGGGAGCTGAAAAACTGTTTTTT
TRBJ2-1,TRBV7-9,.,.,CASSTPSGRRNEQFF,TGTGCCAGCAGCACCCCCTCGGGGAGAAGGAATGAGCAGTTCTTC
TRBJ1-4,TRBV12-3/TRBV12-4,.,.,CASSLNRGEKLFF,TGTGCCAGCAGTTTAAATAGGGGGGAAAAACTGTTTTTT
TRBJ2-1,TRBV11-3,.,TRBD2,CASSNLAGNEQFF,TGTGCCAGCAGCAATTTAGCGGGAAATGAGCAGTTCTTC
TRBJ2-2,TRBV7-2,.,.,CASSPRLGGTGELFF,TGTGCCAGCAGCCCGCGGCTAGGTGGCACCGGGGAGCTGTTTTTT
TRBJ1-6,TRBV6-4,.,TRBD1,CASSDPKGQFSPLHF,TGTGCCAGCAGTGACCCGAAGGGACAGTTTTCACCCCTCCACTTT
TRBJ2-1,TRBV11-3,once,TRBD2,CASSSSGLAGAEQFF,TGTGCCAGCAGCTCGTCGGGACTAGCGGGAGCTGAGCAGTTCTTC
TRBJ2-7,TRBV12-1,.,.,CASSSSTGNTYEQYF,TGTGCCAGCAGCTCGTCGACAGGGAATACCTACGAGCAGTACTTC
TRBJ2-3,TRBV2,.,TRBD2,CASSRDYARTDTQYF,TGTGCCAGCAGTCGGGACTACGCGCGCACAGATACGCAGTATTTT
TRBJ2-1,TRBV11-1,.,TRBD1,CASTPGQGYNEQFF,TGTGCCAGCACCCCGGGACAGGGCTACAATGAGCAGTTCTTC
TRBJ2-1,TRBV9,.,TRBD2,CASSVAGGMVNEQFF,TGTGCCAGCAGCGTAGCGGGGGGGATGGTCAATGAGCAGTTCTTC
TRBJ2-5,TRBV7-6,.,TRBD2,CASSQGLAGGWTQETQYF,TGTGCCAGCAGCCAGGGACTAGCGGGAGGATGGACCCAGGAGACCCAGTACTTC
TRBJ2-4,TRBV28,.,TRBD1,CASSSLAPGQGLNIQYF,TGTGCCAGCAGTTCATTAGCCCCCGGACAGGGGTTAAACATTCAGTACTTC
TRBJ2-5,TRBV7-9,once,.,CASSPVSAVRETQYF,TGTGCCAGCAGCCCCGTCTCGGCGGTAAGAGAGACCCAGTACTTC
TRBJ2-5,TRBV13,.,TRBD2,CASRLGGAETQYF,TGTGCCAGCAGGCTGGGAGGGGCTGAGACCCAGTACTTC
TRBJ2-2,TRBV19,.,.,CASSISRNTGELFF,TGTGCCAGTAGTATTAGTCGGAACACCGGGGAGCTGTTTTTT
TRBJ2-7,TRBV19,.,TRBD1,CASTLPGTGRGEQYF,TGTGCCAGTACCCTCCCCGGGACAGGAAGAGGCGAGCAGTACTTC
TRBJ1-2,TRBV19,.,.,CASSKNRENYGYTF,TGTGCCAGTAGCAAGAACAGGGAGAACTATGGCTACACCTTC
TRBJ2-1,TRBV30,.,TRBD2,CAWSVAGGTLQFF,TGTGCCTGGAGTGTAGCGGGGGGTACCTTGCAGTTCTTC
TRBJ1-1,TRBV28,.,.,CASSLRGRHDTEAFF,TGTGCCAGCAGTTTGCGGGGGCGCCACGACACTGAAGCTTTCTTT
TRBJ2-5,TRBV11-2,.,TRBD1,CASSAGQGYRETQYF,TGTGCCAGCAGCGCGGGACAGGGATATAGGGAGACCCAGTACTTC
TRBJ2-2,TRBV5-4,few,TRBD2,CASSPGLAGENTGELFF,TGTGCCAGCAGCCCGGGACTAGCGGGGGAGAACACCGGGGAGCTGTTTTTT
TRBJ2-7,TRBV5-1,.,TRBD2,CASSLGPGLAGNEQYF,TGCGCCAGCAGCTTGGGACCGGGACTAGCGGGGAACGAGCAGTACTTC
TRBJ2-2,TRBV5-1,.,TRBD1,CASSRTGGNTGELFF,TGCGCCAGCAGCAGGACAGGGGGGAACACCGGGGAGCTGTTTTTT
TRBJ1-1,TRBV5-1,.,TRBD1,CASRPTGGAGNTEAFF,TGCGCCAGCAGACCAACAGGGGGCGCGGGGAACACTGAAGCTTTCTTT
TRBJ1-2,TRBV6-6,.,TRBD1,CASRPGTESYGYTF,TGTGCCAGCAGGCCCGGGACAGAGTCTTATGGCTACACCTTC
TRBJ2-7,TRBV27,.,TRBD2,CASSPSGIPYEQYF,TGTGCCAGCAGTCCGAGCGGGATACCCTACGAGCAGTACTTC
TRBJ2-3,TRBV6-6,.,TRBD2,CASRLEAGGQDTQYF,TGTGCCAGCAGGCTTGAAGCGGGGGGGCAAGATACGCAGTATTTT
TRBJ1-1,TRBV9,.,TRBD1,CASSPRDRQNTEAFF,TGTGCCAGCAGCCCACGGGACAGACAGAACACTGAAGCTTTCTTT
TRBJ2-7,TRBV2,few,.,CASSEMDSYYEQYF,TGTGCCAGCAGTGAGATGGACTCCTACTACGAGCAGTACTTC
TRBJ2-1,TRBV2,.,TRBD1,CASSVGQSSYNEQFF,TGTGCCAGCAGCGTGGGACAGAGCTCCTACAATGAGCAGTTCTTC
TRBJ2-7,TRBV11-2,.,.,CASSLGGEGAYEQYF,TGTGCCAGCAGCTTAGGGGGTGAGGGTGCCTACGAGCAGTACTTC
TRBJ1-1,TRBV6-2/TRBV6-3,.,TRBD1,CASSFSPGQGGDEAFF,TGTGCCAGCAGTTTTTCACCGGGACAGGGTGGGGATGAAGCTTTCTTT
TRBJ2-3,TRBV28,.,.,CASSFAGYRVPSTDTQYF,TGTGCCAGCAGTTTCGCGGGCTACAGGGTGCCCTCCACAGATACGCAGTATTTT
TRBJ2-1,TRBV3-1/TRBV3-2,few,.,CASSQEAGPYNEQFF,TGTGCCAGCAGCCAAGAGGCGGGGCCCTACAATGAGCAGTTCTTC
TRBJ2-5,TRBV11-3,.,TRBD1,CASSTGQVREETQYF,TGTGCCAGCAGCACCGGACAGGTCCGCGAAGAGACCCAGTACTTC